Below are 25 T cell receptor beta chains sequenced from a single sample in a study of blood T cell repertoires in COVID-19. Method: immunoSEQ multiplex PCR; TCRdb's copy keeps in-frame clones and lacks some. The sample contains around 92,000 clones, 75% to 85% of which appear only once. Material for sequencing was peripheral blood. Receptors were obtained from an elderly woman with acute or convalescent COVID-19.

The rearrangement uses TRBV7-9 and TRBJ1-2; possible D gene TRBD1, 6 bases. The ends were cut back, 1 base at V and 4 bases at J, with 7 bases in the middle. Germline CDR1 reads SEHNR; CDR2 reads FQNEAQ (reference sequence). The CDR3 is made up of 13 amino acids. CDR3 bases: TGTGCCAGCAGCTTAGAGGACAGCTATGGCTACACCTTC. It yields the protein CASSLEDSYGYTF.

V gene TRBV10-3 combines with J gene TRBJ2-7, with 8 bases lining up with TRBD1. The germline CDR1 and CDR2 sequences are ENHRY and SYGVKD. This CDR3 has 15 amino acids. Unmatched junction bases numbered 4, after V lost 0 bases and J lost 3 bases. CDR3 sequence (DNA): TGTGCCATCAGTGAGTCTTCCAGGGGGCACTACGAGCAGTACTTC. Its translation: CAISESSRGHYEQYF.

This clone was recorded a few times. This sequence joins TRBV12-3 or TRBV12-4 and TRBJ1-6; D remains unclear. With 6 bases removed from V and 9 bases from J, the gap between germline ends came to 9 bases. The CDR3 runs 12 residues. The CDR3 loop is CASSRGSSPLHF. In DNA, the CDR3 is TGTGCCAGCAGCCGAGGGAGTTCACCCCTCCACTTT.

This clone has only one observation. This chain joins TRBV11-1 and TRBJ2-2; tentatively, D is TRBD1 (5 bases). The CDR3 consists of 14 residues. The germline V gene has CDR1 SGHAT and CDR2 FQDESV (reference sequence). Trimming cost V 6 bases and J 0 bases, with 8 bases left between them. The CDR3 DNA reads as TGTGCCAGCAGGGGGCTAGCGAACACCGGGGAGCTGTTTTTT. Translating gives CASRGLANTGELFF. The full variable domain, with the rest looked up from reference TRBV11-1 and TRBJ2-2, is EAEVAQSPRYKITEKSQAVAFWCDPISGHATLYWYRQILGQGPELLVQFQDESVVDDSQLPKDRFSAERLKGVDSTLKIQPAELGDSAMYLCASRGLANTGELFFGEGSRLTVL.

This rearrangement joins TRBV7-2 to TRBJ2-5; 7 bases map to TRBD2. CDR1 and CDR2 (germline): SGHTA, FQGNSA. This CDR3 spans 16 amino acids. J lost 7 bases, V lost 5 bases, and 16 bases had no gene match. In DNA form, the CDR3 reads TGTGCCAGCAGCCGGGGGAGGGCTAGCTCCGGCGGGACCCAGTACTTC. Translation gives CASSRGRASSGGTQYF.

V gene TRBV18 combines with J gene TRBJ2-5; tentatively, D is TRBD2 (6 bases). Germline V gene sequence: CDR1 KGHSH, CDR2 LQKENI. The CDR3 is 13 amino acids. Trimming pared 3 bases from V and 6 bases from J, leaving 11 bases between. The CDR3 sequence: CASSPPGGKTQYF. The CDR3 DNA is TGTGCCAGCTCACCGCCCGGGGGAAAGACCCAGTACTTC. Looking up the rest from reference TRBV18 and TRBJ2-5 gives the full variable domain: NAGVMQNPRHLVRRRGQEARLRCSPMKGHSHVYWYRQLPEEGLKFMVYLQKENIIDESGMPKERFSAEFPKEGPSILRIQQVVRGDSAAYFCASSPPGGKTQYFGPGTRLLVL.

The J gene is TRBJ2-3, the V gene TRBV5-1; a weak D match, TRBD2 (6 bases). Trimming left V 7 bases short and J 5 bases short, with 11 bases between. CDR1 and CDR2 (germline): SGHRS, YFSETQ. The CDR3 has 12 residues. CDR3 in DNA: TGCGCCAGCCGACGGGACTTAGATACGCAGTATTTT. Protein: CASRRDLDTQYF. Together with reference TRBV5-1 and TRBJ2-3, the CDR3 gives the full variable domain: KAGVTQTPRYLIKTRGQQVTLSCSPISGHRSVSWYQQTPGQGLQFLFEYFSETQRNKGNFPGRFSGRQFSNSRSEMNVSTLELGDSALYLCASRRDLDTQYFGPGTRLTVL.

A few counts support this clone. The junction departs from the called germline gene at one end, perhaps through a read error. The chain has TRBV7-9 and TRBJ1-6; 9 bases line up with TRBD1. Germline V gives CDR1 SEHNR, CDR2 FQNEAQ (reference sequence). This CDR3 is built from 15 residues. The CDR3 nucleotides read TGTGCCAGCAGCTTCGGACAGGGGTATACTTCACCCCTCCACTTT. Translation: CASSFGQGYTSPLHF.

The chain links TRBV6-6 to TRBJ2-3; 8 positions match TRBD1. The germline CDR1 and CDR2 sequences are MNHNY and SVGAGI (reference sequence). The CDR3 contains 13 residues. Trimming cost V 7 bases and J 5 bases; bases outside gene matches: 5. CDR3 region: CASNPDREDTQYF. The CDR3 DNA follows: TGTGCCAGCAACCCGGACAGGGAAGATACGCAGTATTTT.

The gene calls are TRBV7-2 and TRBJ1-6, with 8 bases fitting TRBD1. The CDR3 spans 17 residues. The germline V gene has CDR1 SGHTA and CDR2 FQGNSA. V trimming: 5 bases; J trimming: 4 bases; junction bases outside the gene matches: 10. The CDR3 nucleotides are TGTGCCAGCAGCGTAGTAGGGACAGGTGGTTATAATTCACCCCTCCACTTT. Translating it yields CASSVVGTGGYNSPLHF.

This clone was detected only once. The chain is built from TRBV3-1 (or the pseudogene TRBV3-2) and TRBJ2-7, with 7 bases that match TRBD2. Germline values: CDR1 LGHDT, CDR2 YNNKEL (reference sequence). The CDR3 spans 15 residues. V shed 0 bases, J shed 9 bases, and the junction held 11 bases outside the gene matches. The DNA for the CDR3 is TGTGCCAGCAGCCAAGAGCCTAGCGGAGCCATGGGGCAGTACTTC. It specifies CASSQEPSGAMGQYF.

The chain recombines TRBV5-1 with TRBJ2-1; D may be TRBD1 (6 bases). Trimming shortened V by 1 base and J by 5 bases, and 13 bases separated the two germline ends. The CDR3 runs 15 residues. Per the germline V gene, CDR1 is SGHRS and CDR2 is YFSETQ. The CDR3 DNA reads TGCGCCAGCAGCTTGATGCAGGGGTCGAACAATGAGCAGTTCTTC. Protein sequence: CASSLMQGSNNEQFF.

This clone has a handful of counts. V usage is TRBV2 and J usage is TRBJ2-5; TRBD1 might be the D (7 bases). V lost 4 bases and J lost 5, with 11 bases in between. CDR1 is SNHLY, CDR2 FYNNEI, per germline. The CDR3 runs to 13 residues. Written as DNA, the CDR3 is TGTGCCAGCAGTGCAGGGGGAGGTGAGACCCAGTACTTC. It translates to CASSAGGGETQYF.

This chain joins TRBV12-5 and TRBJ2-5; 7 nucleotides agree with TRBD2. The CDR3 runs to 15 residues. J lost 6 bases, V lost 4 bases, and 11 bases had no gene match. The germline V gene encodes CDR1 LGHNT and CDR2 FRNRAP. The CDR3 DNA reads TGTGCTAGTGGTTCTGATTGGACTAGGCCTCAGACCCAGTACTTC. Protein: CASGSDWTRPQTQYF.

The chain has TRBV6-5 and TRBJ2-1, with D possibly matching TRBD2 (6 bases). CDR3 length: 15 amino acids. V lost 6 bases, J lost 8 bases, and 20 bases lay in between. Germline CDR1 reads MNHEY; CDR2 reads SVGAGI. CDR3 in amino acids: CASSPGTRGSDEQFF. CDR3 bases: TGTGCCAGCAGCCCCGGGACCCGGGGGTCCGATGAGCAGTTCTTC.

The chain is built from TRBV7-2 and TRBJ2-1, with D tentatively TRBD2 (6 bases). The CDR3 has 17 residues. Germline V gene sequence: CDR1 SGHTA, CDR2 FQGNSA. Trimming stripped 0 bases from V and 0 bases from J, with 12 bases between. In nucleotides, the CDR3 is TGTGCCAGCAGCTTAGCGCCCGGGACTGGCTCCTACAATGAGCAGTTCTTC. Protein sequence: CASSLAPGTGSYNEQFF. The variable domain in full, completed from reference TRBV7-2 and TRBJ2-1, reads GAGVSQSPSNKVTEKGKDVELRCDPISGHTALYWYRQSLGQGLEFLIYFQGNSAPDKSGLPSDRFSAERTGGSVSTLTIQRTQQEDSAVYLCASSLAPGTGSYNEQFFGPGTRLTVL.

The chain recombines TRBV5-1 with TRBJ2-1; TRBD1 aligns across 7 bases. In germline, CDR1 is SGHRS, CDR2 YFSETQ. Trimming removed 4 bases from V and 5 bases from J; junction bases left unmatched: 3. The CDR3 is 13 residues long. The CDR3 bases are TGCGCCAGCAGCACGGGACAGAACAATGAGCAGTTCTTC. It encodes CASSTGQNNEQFF.

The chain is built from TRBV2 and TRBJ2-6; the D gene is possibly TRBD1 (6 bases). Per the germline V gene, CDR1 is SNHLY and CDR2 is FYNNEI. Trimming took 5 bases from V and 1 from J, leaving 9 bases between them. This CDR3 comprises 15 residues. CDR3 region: CASSYQGSGANVLTF. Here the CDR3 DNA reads TGTGCCAGCAGTTACCAGGGGTCTGGGGCCAACGTCCTGACTTTC.

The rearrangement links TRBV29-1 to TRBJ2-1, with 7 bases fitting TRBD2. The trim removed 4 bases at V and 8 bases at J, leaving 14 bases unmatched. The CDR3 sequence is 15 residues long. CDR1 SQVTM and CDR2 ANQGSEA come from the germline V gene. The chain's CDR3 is CSVGGREEGRDEQFF. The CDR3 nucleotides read TGCAGCGTTGGGGGGAGGGAAGAAGGACGGGATGAGCAGTTCTTC.

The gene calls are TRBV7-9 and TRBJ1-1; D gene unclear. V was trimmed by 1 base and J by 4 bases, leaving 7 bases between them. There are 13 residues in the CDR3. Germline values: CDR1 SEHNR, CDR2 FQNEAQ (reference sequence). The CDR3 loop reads CASSLVAATEAFF. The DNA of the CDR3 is TGTGCCAGCAGCTTAGTAGCGGCCACTGAAGCTTTCTTT.

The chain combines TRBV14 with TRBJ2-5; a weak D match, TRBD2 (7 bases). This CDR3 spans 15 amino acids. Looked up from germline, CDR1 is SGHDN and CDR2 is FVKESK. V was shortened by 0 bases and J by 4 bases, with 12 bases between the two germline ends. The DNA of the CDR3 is TGTGCCAGCAGCCAAGATGAGGGGGGGCGAGAGACCCAGTACTTC. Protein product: CASSQDEGGRETQYF.

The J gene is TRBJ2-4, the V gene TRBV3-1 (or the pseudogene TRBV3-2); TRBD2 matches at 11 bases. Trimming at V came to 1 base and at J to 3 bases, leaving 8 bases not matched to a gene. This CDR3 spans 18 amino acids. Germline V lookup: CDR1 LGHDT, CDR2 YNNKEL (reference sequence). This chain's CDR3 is CASSQGHGTSGIKNIQYF. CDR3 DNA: TGTGCCAGCAGCCAAGGGCACGGGACTAGCGGTATCAAAAACATTCAGTACTTC.

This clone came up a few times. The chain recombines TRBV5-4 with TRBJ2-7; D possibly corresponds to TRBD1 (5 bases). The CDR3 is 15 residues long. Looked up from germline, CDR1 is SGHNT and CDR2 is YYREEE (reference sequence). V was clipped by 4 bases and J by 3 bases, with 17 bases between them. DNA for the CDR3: TGTGCCAGCAGCACCCAGGGTGGCTATTACTACGAGCAGTACTTC. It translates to CASSTQGGYYYEQYF.

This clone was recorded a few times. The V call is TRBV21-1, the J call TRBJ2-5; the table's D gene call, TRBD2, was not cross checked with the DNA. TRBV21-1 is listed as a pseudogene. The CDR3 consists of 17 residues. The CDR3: CASSKGISGRWQETQYF. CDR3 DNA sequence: TGTGCCAGCAGCAAAGGGATTAGCGGGAGATGGCAAGAGACCCAGTACTTC.

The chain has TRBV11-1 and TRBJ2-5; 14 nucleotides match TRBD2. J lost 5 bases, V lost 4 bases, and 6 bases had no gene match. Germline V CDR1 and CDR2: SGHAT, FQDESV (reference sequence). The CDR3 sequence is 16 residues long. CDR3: CASSSRLAGGVETQYF. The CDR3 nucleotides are TGTGCCAGCAGCTCCCGACTAGCGGGAGGGGTGGAGACCCAGTACTTC.